The 7 T cell receptor beta chains below were found in one sample sequenced in a study of blood T cell repertoires in COVID-19. TCRdb's copy holds only in-frame clones and misses some; the assay was immunoSEQ multiplex PCR. Among about 240,000 clones listed, around nine tenths were seen once. The source material was PBMCs or T cells enriched from blood (not recorded which). The receptors come from a woman aged 25 to 39 who had recovered from COVID-19.

V usage is TRBV10-3 and J usage is TRBJ1-3, with a possible D match to TRBD1 (6 bases). The CDR3 totals 15 residues. Trimming left V 4 bases short and J 0 bases short, with 10 bases between. CDR1 and CDR2 from the germline V gene are ENHRY and SYGVKD. CDR3 residues: CAISGSGDSGNTIYF. As DNA, the CDR3 is TGTGCCATCAGTGGCTCAGGGGACTCTGGAAACACCATATATTTT.

The chain links TRBV28 to TRBJ2-2; 8 nucleotides match TRBD1. Germline trimming cut 5 bases from V and 6 bases from J; bases unmatched to any gene: 11. Germline V gene lookup returns CDR1 MDHEN and CDR2 SYDVKM. The CDR3 totals 16 residues. The CDR3 bases are TGTGCCAGCAGTCCTACCCCCAGGGGGCTCCCCGGGGAGCTGTTTTTT. It codes for CASSPTPRGLPGELFF.

The chain joins TRBV5-5 to TRBJ2-7, with unresolved D. V was pared by 3 bases and J by 3 bases, with 16 bases between. Germline loops: CDR1 SGHKS, CDR2 YYEKEE (reference sequence). This CDR3 is built from 15 residues. CDR3 nucleotides: TGTGCCAGCAGCTCCCCAGGAACTGAAAGCTACGAGCAGTACTTC. Encoded protein: CASSSPGTESYEQYF.

The chain has TRBV13 and TRBJ1-2; tentatively, D is TRBD1 (6 bases). The CDR3 runs 14 residues. The germline V gene encodes CDR1 PRHDT and CDR2 FYEKMQ (reference sequence). Between the trimmed V and J ends, which lost 7 bases and 3 bases, there was a span of 15 bases. CDR3 loop: CASTPWGLDYGYTF. The CDR3 DNA reads as TGTGCCAGCACTCCATGGGGGCTCGACTATGGCTACACCTTC.

The chain joins TRBV7-9 to TRBJ2-7, with D possibly matching TRBD2 (7 bases). Germline assignment: CDR1 SEHNR and CDR2 FQNEAQ (reference sequence). CDR3 size: 15 residues. V was pared by 3 bases and J by 6 bases, with 18 bases between. CDR3 sequence: CASSFPGAAGAEQYF. The CDR3 DNA is TGTGCCAGCAGCTTCCCAGGGGCCGCGGGGGCCGAGCAGTACTTC.

The rearrangement links TRBV5-1 to TRBJ1-1; no reliable D call. CDR3 length equals 14 residues. Per germline, CDR1 SGHRS and CDR2 YFSETQ. Trimming shortened V by 4 bases and J by 4 bases, and 14 bases separated the two germline ends. Written as DNA, the CDR3 is TGCGCCAGCAGCGAGGACTCGCCCTCCACTGAAGCTTTCTTT. Amino acid sequence: CASSEDSPSTEAFF.

This sequence joins TRBV7-2 and TRBJ2-1; 10 bases align to TRBD2. The germline gives CDR1 SGHTA, CDR2 FQGNSA. This CDR3 has 15 amino acids. Trimming took 5 bases from V and 6 from J; bases not matched to a gene: 7. CDR3 sequence: CASSAEGLATNEQFF. CDR3 nucleotide sequence: TGTGCCAGCAGCGCCGAGGGACTAGCGACCAATGAGCAGTTCTTC.